The clone carrying this T cell receptor beta chain has a handful of counts. In the same sample, other DNA sequences code for this CDR3. Libraries were prepared by immunoSEQ multiplex PCR; TCRdb keeps only in-frame clonotypes and omits some of them. The sample lists about 76,000 clones, roughly 90% occurring once. These data are taken from a study of blood T cell repertoires in COVID-19. Looked up from germline, CDR1 is LNHDA and CDR2 is SQIVND (reference sequence). CDR3 length: 14 residues. The ends lost 1 base at V and 2 bases at J; junction bases unmatched: 2. The chain joins TRBV19 to TRBJ2-7; 7 bases agree with TRBD1. The sequenced material came from peripheral blood. The origin of this receptor is a human donor in a cohort sampled during active COVID-19. The DNA of the CDR3 is TGTGCCAGTAGTATAGGGACAGGAGCCTACGAGCAGTACTTC. As protein: CASSIGTGAYEQYF.